This entry lists 4 T cell receptor beta chains sequenced from one sample in a study of T cell responses to AZD1222 COVID-19 vaccine. Profiling relied on immunoSEQ multiplex PCR, and the TCRdb table lists in-frame clones only, not all of them. The sample carries some 150,000 clones, just over 90% recorded once. Here the sequenced sample was peripheral blood, taken on day 0 of MenACWY control vaccination. The receptor set was obtained from an adult in good health.

The chain has TRBV12-3 or TRBV12-4 and TRBJ2-1; possible D gene TRBD2, 6 bases. Trimming removed 6 bases from V and 12 bases from J, with 12 bases in between. The length of the CDR3 is 11 residues. The DNA for the CDR3 is TGTGCCAGCAGCCAATCGGGAGCGCAGTTCTTC. Translating it yields CASSQSGAQFF.

The J gene is TRBJ2-5, the V gene TRBV27; D perhaps matches TRBD1 (5 bases). The V gene lost 7 bases and the J gene lost 7 bases, with 16 bases spanning the gap. The germline V gene encodes CDR1 MNHEY and CDR2 SMNVEV (reference sequence). This CDR3 spans 13 amino acids. The chain's CDR3 is CASKAGFLVTQYF. The CDR3 bases are TGTGCCAGCAAGGCAGGGTTTCTAGTGACCCAGTACTTC.

The chain has TRBV6-5 and TRBJ1-1; unclear D gene. Looked up from germline, CDR1 is MNHEY and CDR2 is SVGAGI. This CDR3 region has 13 residues. V was pared by 2 bases and J by 3 bases, with 7 bases between. The CDR3 nucleotides read TGTGCCAGCAGTTACAATCGGGACACTGAAGCTTTCTTT. Encoded protein: CASSYNRDTEAFF.

The chain has TRBV4-3 and TRBJ1-1; D not resolved. The V end lost 0 bases, the J end lost 1 base, and 12 bases lay between the germline ends. Germline CDR1 is LGHNA and CDR2 is YSLEER. This CDR3 is 16 amino acids long. In DNA form, the CDR3 reads TGCGCCAGCAGCCAAGATAGTCGCGCAGAGAACACTGAAGCTTTCTTT. Encoded protein: CASSQDSRAENTEAFF.